The 20 T cell receptor beta chains below come from one sample, sequenced in a study of T cell responses to AZD1222 COVID-19 vaccine. TCRdb's copy holds only in-frame clones and misses some; the assay was immunoSEQ multiplex PCR. The sample includes 100,000 to 130,000 clones, around 91% of them seen just once. Source: peripheral blood, taken on day 0 of AZD1222 vaccination. These receptor sequences come from an adult in good health.

The CDR3 bases are TGTGCCAGTCAGCCGGGCCGCGGTGAAAAACTGTTTTTT. Its protein is CASQPGRGEKLFF. The chain employs TRBV7-9 and TRBJ1-4; D unclear. This CDR3 contains 13 residues. Germline values: CDR1 SEHNR, CDR2 FQNEAQ (reference sequence). Trimming removed 9 bases from V and 7 bases from J, with 15 bases in between.

The rearrangement uses TRBV5-4 and TRBJ2-7, with 7 bases matching TRBD2. V was pared by 0 bases and J by 5 bases, with 5 bases of the junction left unmatched. The germline V gene has CDR1 SGHNT and CDR2 YYREEE (reference sequence). The CDR3 sequence is 14 residues long. The CDR3 DNA follows: TGTGCCAGCAGCTTGGGGACTAGTCGACACGAGCAGTACTTC. This codes for CASSLGTSRHEQYF.

The chain combines TRBV6-5 with TRBJ2-7, with 10 positions matching TRBD1. V shed 5 bases and J 0 bases; nucleotides not matched to a gene: 4. From germline, CDR1 is MNHEY and CDR2 SVGAGI. This CDR3 region has 15 residues. The CDR3 DNA reads TGTGCCAGCAGTAAGGGACAGGGGCTCTCCTACGAGCAGTACTTC. Its translation is CASSKGQGLSYEQYF.

This chain joins TRBV5-6 and TRBJ2-5, with 11 bases matching TRBD1. V trimming: 5 bases; J trimming: 5 bases; junction bases outside the gene matches: 11. The length of the CDR3 is 16 residues. Germline CDR1 and CDR2: SGHDT and YYEEEE. The CDR3 protein is CASSSRGQGVLETQYF. CDR3 bases: TGTGCCAGCAGTTCGAGGGGACAGGGGGTTTTGGAGACCCAGTACTTC.

The V call is TRBV6-6, the J call TRBJ1-1; possible D gene TRBD1, 5 bases. The V end lost 2 bases, the J end lost 2 bases, and 9 bases lay between the germline ends. Germline V CDR1 and CDR2: MNHNY, SVGAGI (reference sequence). There are 14 residues in the CDR3. CDR3 coding DNA: TGTGCCAGCAGTTACCCGACAGACAACACTGAAGCTTTCTTT. Residues: CASSYPTDNTEAFF.

CDR3 sequence: CASSSGGKYEQYF. CDR3 bases: TGTGCCAGCTCGAGCGGGGGGAAATACGAGCAGTACTTC. The chain joins TRBV3-1 (or the pseudogene TRBV3-2) to TRBJ2-7, with 9 bases matching TRBD2. V was pared by 8 bases and J by 4 bases, with 6 bases of the junction left unmatched. The CDR3 totals 13 residues. Looked up from germline, CDR1 is LGHDT and CDR2 is YNNKEL (reference sequence).

The chain is built from TRBV6-5 and TRBJ2-5, with TRBD2 matching 12 bases. The V and J ends lost 6 bases and 3 bases, in that order; junction bases with no gene match: 5. The germline V gene has CDR1 MNHEY and CDR2 SVGAGI. This CDR3 region has 15 residues. DNA for the CDR3: TGTGCCAGCAGCTCACTAGCGGGGGGTAAAGAGACCCAGTACTTC. Protein: CASSSLAGGKETQYF.

The chain carries TRBV5-1 and TRBJ2-5, with D hard to call. This CDR3 is built from 11 residues. V was pared by 2 bases and J by 2 bases, with 1 base between. CDR1 and CDR2 from the germline V gene are SGHRS and YFSETQ. CDR3 DNA sequence: TGCGCCAGCAGCTTTCAAGAGACCCAGTACTTC. Translating it yields CASSFQETQYF.

The chain joins TRBV19 to TRBJ1-5; TRBD1 is a possible D gene (5 bases). Trimming shortened V by 4 bases and J by 6 bases, and 7 bases separated the two germline ends. Germline V gene sequence: CDR1 LNHDA, CDR2 SQIVND (reference sequence). CDR3 length: 12 amino acids. The CDR3 DNA is TGTGCCAGTAGTACAGGGAGTCAGCCCCAGCATTTT. Its translation is CASSTGSQPQHF. Using reference TRBV19 and TRBJ1-5 for the parts outside the CDR3, the full variable domain is DGGITQSPKYLFRKEGQNVTLSCEQNLNHDAMYWYRQDPGQGLRLIYYSQIVNDFQKGDIAEGYSVSREKKESFPLTVTSAQKNPTAFYLCASSTGSQPQHFGDGTRLSIL.

This chain joins TRBV7-8 and TRBJ2-5; weak D call: TRBD1 (6 bases). V shed 3 bases and J shed 4 bases, with 12 bases lying between them. This CDR3 has 14 amino acids. Per germline, CDR1 SGHVS and CDR2 FQNEAQ. The DNA of the CDR3 is TGTGCCAGCAGCTTCCAACAGGGCCCAGAGACCCAGTACTTC. Its translation is CASSFQQGPETQYF.

On this clone: Other DNA sequences in the same sample also yield this CDR3. J is TRBJ1-5 and V is TRBV19, with a weak D call TRBD1 (6 bases). CDR3 length equals 15 residues. The germline V gene encodes CDR1 LNHDA and CDR2 SQIVND (reference sequence). V shed 3 bases and J shed 1 base, with 10 bases lying between them. DNA of the CDR3: TGTGCCAGTAGTATTGGCGGACAGAGCAATCAGCCCCAGCATTTT. Translation gives CASSIGGQSNQPQHF. Supplemented by reference TRBV19 and TRBJ1-5, the full variable domain reads DGGITQSPKYLFRKEGQNVTLSCEQNLNHDAMYWYRQDPGQGLRLIYYSQIVNDFQKGDIAEGYSVSREKKESFPLTVTSAQKNPTAFYLCASSIGGQSNQPQHFGDGTRLSIL.

This chain uses TRBV9 with TRBJ2-1; TRBD2 matches 15 bases. The CDR3 has 16 amino acids. The J segment lost 9 bases and the V segment lost 0 bases, leaving 4 bases of the junction unmatched. Germline CDR1 SGDLS, CDR2 YYNGEE. The chain's CDR3 is CASSVGTSGGAGEQFF. DNA for the CDR3: TGTGCCAGCAGCGTAGGGACTAGCGGGGGGGCCGGTGAGCAGTTCTTC.

The rearrangement joins TRBV6-1 to TRBJ2-2; TRBD1 aligns across 7 bases. Germline V lookup: CDR1 MNHNS, CDR2 SASEGT. The CDR3 spans 17 residues. Unmatched junction bases numbered 9, after V lost 1 base and J lost 4 bases. CDR3 in amino acids: CASSEDRGLLGTGELFF. CDR3 coding DNA: TGTGCCAGCAGTGAAGACAGGGGATTGCTGGGCACCGGGGAGCTGTTTTTT.

V usage is TRBV6-5 and J usage is TRBJ2-7, with 11 bases lining up with TRBD2. The CDR3 spans 15 residues. V was clipped by 5 bases and J by 4 bases; unmatched bases: 7. The V gene's germline CDR1 is MNHEY and CDR2 SVGAGI. The CDR3 loop reads CASSPITSGGYEQYF. CDR3 sequence (DNA): TGTGCCAGCAGTCCAATTACTAGCGGGGGTTACGAGCAGTACTTC.

V gene TRBV11-1 combines with J gene TRBJ2-1; 8 bases match TRBD2. CDR1 SGHAT and CDR2 FQDESV come from the germline V gene (reference sequence). V gave up 2 bases and J gave up 7 bases; unmatched junction bases: 4. The CDR3 spans 14 residues. DNA of the CDR3: TGTGCCAGCAGCTTACCCGGGGGGGCGAATGAGCAGTTCTTC. Translation: CASSLPGGANEQFF.

This clone occurred a few times. The chain combines TRBV6-6 with TRBJ2-2; D gene uncertain. This CDR3 spans 14 amino acids. The germline gives CDR1 MNHNY, CDR2 SVGAGI (reference sequence). The ends were cut back, 0 bases at V and 6 bases at J, with 8 bases in the middle. CDR3 sequence: CASSYSGLAGELFF. CDR3 coding DNA: TGTGCCAGCAGTTACTCCGGGTTGGCCGGGGAGCTGTTTTTT.

The V call is TRBV5-4, the J call TRBJ2-7, with D maybe TRBD2 (6 bases). Trimming pared 4 bases from V and 1 base from J, leaving 15 bases between. CDR3 length: 15 residues. Germline V gene lookup returns CDR1 SGHNT and CDR2 YYREEE (reference sequence). The CDR3 region has the DNA TGTGCCAGCAGCCAGGACGGAGGGGATTCCTACGAGCAGTACTTC. Translating it yields CASSQDGGDSYEQYF.

The chain has TRBV14 and TRBJ2-5; D ambiguous. From germline, CDR1 is SGHDN and CDR2 FVKESK. CDR3 size: 20 residues. The V and J ends lost 1 base and 5 bases respectively, with 29 bases between them. CDR3 region: CASSQGHRGESTGPVETQYF. The DNA for the CDR3 is TGTGCCAGCAGCCAAGGTCACCGTGGGGAATCTACGGGTCCCGTGGAGACCCAGTACTTC.

The chain is built from TRBV3-1 (or the pseudogene TRBV3-2) and TRBJ1-1; D uncertain. CDR1 is LGHDT and CDR2 is YNNKEL in the germline V gene (reference sequence). Trimming removed 1 base from V and 5 bases from J, with 11 bases in between. This CDR3 region has 14 residues. The CDR3 DNA reads as TGTGCCAGCAGCCAAGGACAAACGGGTACTGAAGCTTTCTTT. As protein: CASSQGQTGTEAFF.

The genes are TRBV19 and TRBJ2-7; tentatively, D is TRBD2 (5 bases). V lost 3 bases to trimming and J lost 0 bases, with 15 bases between them. The CDR3 runs to 16 residues. CDR1 and CDR2 from the germline V gene are LNHDA and SQIVND (reference sequence). The CDR3 DNA reads TGTGCCAGTAGTATCGACTACCAATCGCGCTCCTACGAGCAGTACTTC. The encoded protein is CASSIDYQSRSYEQYF.